The clone carrying this T cell receptor (beta chain) has a handful of counts. Its antigen is unknown. This CDR3 has 17 amino acids. The germline CDR1 and CDR2 sequences are SNHLY and FYNNEI. V was pared by 2 bases and J by 4 bases, with 8 bases of the junction left unmatched. The data are from a study of T cells after yellow fever vaccination. Study details: Preparation of the low-cell-number fractions used SMART-Seq v4 Ultra Low Input.

Study-wide results and caveats: Compared with primary, the secondary response was weaker and peaked at day 5, not 15. Subsequent booster samples again held most clones from primary vaccination (96% CD4, roughly 90% CD8).

Via MiXCR, TCRdb re-called the 5' RACE reads, giving one row per CDR3 protein. The sample has a few hundred thousand distinct CDR3 sequences; about 6.6% are singletons. The chain links TRBV2 to TRBJ2-2; 9 nucleotides align to TRBD1. The sequences come from PBMCs, collected about 49 days after the first yellow fever vaccination. This receptor was taken from a man between 18 and 35 years old who received the YFV17D yellow fever vaccine. The DNA of the CDR3 is TGTGCCAGCAGTGAACGACGACAGGGGGAAGGCACCGGGGAGCTGTTTTTT. It codes for CASSERRQGEGTGELFF.